One and the same sample provided the 16 T cell receptor beta chains below, sequenced in a study of blood T cell repertoires in COVID-19. The method was immunoSEQ multiplex PCR; TCRdb's version includes in-frame clones alone and lacks a portion of them. The sample records roughly 200,000 clones, approximately 85% being singletons. Sequencing was carried out using peripheral blood. These receptors were taken from a man in his 60s with acute or convalescent COVID-19.

This clone was seen a handful of times. The CDR3 region has the DNA TGCGCCAGCAGCCAAGGACCCTCGAGCGGGGGCTACGAGCAGTACTTC. As protein: CASSQGPSSGGYEQYF. The genes are TRBV4-3 and TRBJ2-7; TRBD2 matches 8 bases. Germline loops: CDR1 LGHNA, CDR2 YSLEER. The CDR3 has 16 amino acids. The ends lost 1 base at V and 3 bases at J; junction bases unmatched: 8.

The V gene is TRBV19, the J gene TRBJ2-7, with 9 bases aligning to TRBD2. V lost 3 bases and J lost 1; bases outside the gene matches: 4. The germline gives CDR1 LNHDA, CDR2 SQIVND (reference sequence). The CDR3 runs to 15 residues. The CDR3 sequence is CASSMGSGRSYEQYF. The CDR3 region has the DNA TGTGCCAGTAGTATGGGTAGCGGGAGATCCTACGAGCAGTACTTC.

J is TRBJ1-5 and V is TRBV12-3 or TRBV12-4; no clear D. The CDR3 is 12 residues long. Trimming took 6 bases from V and 4 from J, leaving 7 bases between them. Here the CDR3 DNA reads TGTGCCAGCAGACATGAAAATCAGCCCCAGCATTTT. Translated: CASRHENQPQHF.

V and J are TRBV5-6 and TRBJ2-4; 9 bases match TRBD2. This CDR3 spans 16 amino acids. Germline V gene data show CDR1 as SGHDT and CDR2 as YYEEEE. J lost 1 base, V lost 4 bases, and 6 bases had no gene match. The CDR3 sequence: CASSRLAGEAKNIQYF. CDR3 nucleotide sequence: TGTGCCAGCAGCAGATTAGCGGGAGAGGCCAAAAACATTCAGTACTTC.

The CDR3 here is CASSLMGSLTGELFF. CDR3 DNA: TGTGCCAGCAGCTTAATGGGCAGCCTCACCGGGGAGCTGTTTTTT. This chain connects TRBV7-3 to TRBJ2-2; no definite D call. The CDR3 consists of 15 residues. Germline assignment: CDR1 SGHTA and CDR2 FQGTGA. V was clipped by 1 base and J by 4 bases, with 10 bases between them.

The chain couples TRBV19 to TRBJ2-3; 8 bases line up with TRBD2. V lost 9 bases to trimming and J lost 0 bases; unmatched junction nucleotides: 11. Per germline, CDR1 LNHDA and CDR2 SQIVND (reference sequence). The CDR3 is 16 amino acids. In DNA, the CDR3 is TGTGCCAGCAAGAATAGCGGGGCAACTAGCACAGATACGCAGTATTTT. This encodes CASKNSGATSTDTQYF. The full variable domain, completed using reference TRBV19 and TRBJ2-3, is DGGITQSPKYLFRKEGQNVTLSCEQNLNHDAMYWYRQDPGQGLRLIYYSQIVNDFQKGDIAEGYSVSREKKESFPLTVTSAQKNPTAFYLCASKNSGATSTDTQYFGPGTRLTVL.

The chain carries TRBV6-5 and TRBJ1-6; possible D gene TRBD1, 5 bases. In germline, CDR1 is MNHEY, CDR2 SVGAGI. CDR3 size: 16 residues. The V gene lost 2 bases and the J gene lost 9 bases, with 17 bases spanning the gap. The CDR3 sequence: CASSYGGGGFTSPLHF. CDR3 bases: TGTGCCAGCAGTTACGGCGGGGGGGGGTTCACTTCACCCCTCCACTTT.

The rearrangement joins TRBV9 to TRBJ2-1; D remains unclear. V gave up 0 bases and J gave up 6 bases, with 7 bases separating them. Germline V gene data show CDR1 as SGDLS and CDR2 as YYNGEE. The CDR3 is made up of 13 amino acids. CDR3 bases: TGTGCCAGCAGCGTAGACCCGGGCAATGAGCAGTTCTTC. Amino acid sequence: CASSVDPGNEQFF.

This clone was counted between two and nine times. The V and J genes are TRBV20-1 and TRBJ2-7; weak D call: TRBD1 (5 bases). Germline CDR1 reads DFQATT; CDR2 reads SNEGSKA (reference sequence). The CDR3 consists of 12 residues. Trimming took off 3 bases at V and 2 bases at J, with 8 bases between the two ends. The DNA of the CDR3 is TGCAGTGCTAGTACAGGACCCTACGAGCAGTACTTC. Protein sequence: CSASTGPYEQYF.

The chain links TRBV5-6 to TRBJ1-3, with D uncertain. CDR1 and CDR2 (germline): SGHDT, YYEEEE. This CDR3 has 15 amino acids. V lost 5 bases and J lost 0, with 12 bases in between. This chain's CDR3 is CASRWAGHSGNTIYF. DNA for the CDR3: TGTGCCAGCAGGTGGGCAGGCCACTCTGGAAACACCATATATTTT.

The J gene is TRBJ1-5, the V gene TRBV4-1; D remains ambiguous. Per the germline V gene, CDR1 is MGHRA and CDR2 is YSYEKL. This CDR3 contains 13 residues. V lost 0 bases and J 7 bases, leaving 7 bases between the germline ends. The CDR3 sequence: CASSQEARQPQHF. In DNA form, the CDR3 reads TGCGCCAGCAGCCAAGAAGCCCGGCAGCCCCAGCATTTT.

This chain connects TRBV28 to TRBJ2-1; TRBD1 aligns across 8 bases. Germline CDR1 is MDHEN and CDR2 is SYDVKM. V was pared by 7 bases and J by 3 bases, with 8 bases of the junction left unmatched. CDR3 size: 15 residues. The CDR3 DNA is TGTGCCAGCATCCAGGGGGCAGGGGGCTACAATGAGCAGTTCTTC. Translated: CASIQGAGGYNEQFF.

This clone was recorded a few times. This chain connects TRBV28 to TRBJ1-5; possible D gene TRBD1, 5 bases. Germline CDR1 MDHEN, CDR2 SYDVKM. The V and J ends lost 8 bases and 4 bases respectively, with 18 bases between them. There are 15 residues in the CDR3. In nucleotides, the CDR3 is TGTGCCAGCCGATACCAGGGTCTGCGAAATCAGCCCCAGCATTTT. Translated: CASRYQGLRNQPQHF.

The chain couples TRBV2 to TRBJ1-2, with D perhaps matching TRBD1 (6 bases). The germline gives CDR1 SNHLY, CDR2 FYNNEI. V dropped 6 bases and J dropped 2 bases, with 13 bases sitting between them. The CDR3 is 14 residues long. CDR3 loop: CASSLQGGNYGYTF. CDR3 coding DNA: TGTGCCAGCAGCTTACAGGGTGGCAACTATGGCTACACCTTC. The full variable domain, with the rest looked up from reference TRBV2 and TRBJ1-2, is EPEVTQTPSHQVTQMGQEVILRCVPISNHLYFYWYRQILGQKVEFLVSFYNNEISEKSEIFDDQFSVERPDGSNFTLKIRSTKLEDSAMYFCASSLQGGNYGYTFGSGTRLTVV.

The rearrangement links TRBV7-8 to TRBJ2-7, with D tentatively TRBD2 (5 bases). The CDR3 runs 15 residues. The V end was cut by 5 bases, the J end by 3 bases, with 17 bases between. In germline, CDR1 is SGHVS, CDR2 FQNEAQ. The CDR3, as DNA: TGTGCCAGCAGCCAAGAGGGTGTCCGGGGCTACGAGCAGTACTTC. This gives the protein CASSQEGVRGYEQYF.

The chain uses TRBV5-4 and TRBJ2-1, with a weak D call TRBD2 (6 bases). Germline CDR1 and CDR2: SGHNT and YYREEE (reference sequence). CDR3 length: 16 residues. Deletions cut 2 bases from V and 2 bases from J, with 14 bases between. The CDR3 coding sequence is TGTGCCAGCAGCTTCGGGGGTCGGAGCGCCTACAATGAGCAGTTCTTC. Protein: CASSFGGRSAYNEQFF.